The 31 T cell receptor beta chains listed next were all sequenced from one sample in a study of T cell responses to AZD1222 COVID-19 vaccine. TCRdb keeps only in-frame clones here, not all; method: immunoSEQ multiplex PCR. Altogether 150,000 to 200,000 clones are present, about 89% being singletons, with the ten largest covering 1.7%. Sequenced here: peripheral blood, sampled 28 days after the second AZD1222 dose. The receptors here all came from an adult who received the AZD1222 COVID-19 vaccine.

The chain carries TRBV9 and TRBJ1-6, with D possibly TRBD1 on 5 matching bases. Germline V CDR1 and CDR2: SGDLS, YYNGEE. CDR3 length: 15 residues. V dropped 0 bases and J dropped 8 bases, with 12 bases sitting between them. The CDR3 loop reads CASSVGWGIDSPLHF. The CDR3 DNA follows: TGTGCCAGCAGCGTAGGTTGGGGGATTGATTCACCCCTCCACTTT.

The chain couples TRBV5-1 to TRBJ1-2; TRBD1 is a possible D gene (6 bases). This CDR3 spans 15 amino acids. Per germline, CDR1 SGHRS and CDR2 YFSETQ. Trimming removed 1 base at V and 2 bases at J, with 12 bases between. CDR3 sequence: CASSLTSGVNYGYTF. CDR3 DNA sequence: TGCGCCAGCAGCTTGACTTCAGGGGTGAACTATGGCTACACCTTC. The full variable domain, in which reference TRBV5-1 and TRBJ1-2 provide the parts outside the CDR3, is KAGVTQTPRYLIKTRGQQVTLSCSPISGHRSVSWYQQTPGQGLQFLFEYFSETQRNKGNFPGRFSGRQFSNSRSEMNVSTLELGDSALYLCASSLTSGVNYGYTFGSGTRLTVV.

The rearrangement uses TRBV5-5 and TRBJ2-3; D is perhaps TRBD2 (5 bases). The CDR3 consists of 12 residues. V was clipped by 1 base and J by 8 bases, with 8 bases between them. Germline lookup yields CDR1 SGHKS and CDR2 YYEKEE (reference sequence). Here the CDR3 reads CASSLRGVTQYF. CDR3 in DNA: TGTGCCAGCAGCTTGCGGGGAGTTACGCAGTATTTT. Full variable domain (rest looked up from reference TRBV5-5 and TRBJ2-3): DAGVTQSPTHLIKTRGQQVTLRCSPISGHKSVSWYQQVLGQGPQFIFQYYEKEERGRGNFPDRFSARQFPNYSSELNVNALLLGDSALYLCASSLRGVTQYFGPGTRLTVL.

This sequence joins TRBV24-1 and TRBJ2-6; D not resolved. CDR3 size: 13 residues. Trimming stripped 9 bases from V and 1 base from J, with 6 bases between. CDR1 is KGHDR and CDR2 is SFDVKD in the germline V gene. The CDR3 here is CATYNSGANVLTF. The CDR3 DNA is TGTGCCACCTATAATTCTGGGGCCAACGTCCTGACTTTC.

The chain couples TRBV2 to TRBJ1-3; no clear D. Germline CDR1 SNHLY, CDR2 FYNNEI. This CDR3 is 16 amino acids long. V dropped 5 bases and J dropped 8 bases, with 22 bases sitting between them. The CDR3 here is CASSPGVWVLAHTIYF. The CDR3 coding sequence is TGTGCCAGCAGTCCTGGAGTTTGGGTCTTAGCGCACACCATATATTTT.

The chain couples TRBV30 to TRBJ1-4, with TRBD1 identical over 7 bases. Germline-derived CDR1 and CDR2 are GTSNPN and SVGIG (reference sequence). This CDR3 region has 13 residues. The junction had 7 bases not matched to a gene; V was cut back by 5 bases and J by 7 bases. The CDR3 DNA reads as TGTGCCTGGGCCCGACAGGGTGGTGAAAAACTGTTTTTT. Amino acid sequence: CAWARQGGEKLFF.

This chain joins TRBV29-1 and TRBJ2-5; perhaps TRBD2 as D (5 bases). This CDR3 is built from 12 residues. Germline V gives CDR1 SQVTM, CDR2 ANQGSEA. V was shortened by 5 bases and J by 4 bases, with 11 bases between the two germline ends. The CDR3 spells CSVWTFGETQYF. CDR3 nucleotides: TGCAGCGTTTGGACTTTCGGAGAGACCCAGTACTTC.

This clone was detected once. The rearrangement uses TRBV24-1 and TRBJ2-1; perhaps TRBD1 as D (6 bases). Germline V CDR1 and CDR2: KGHDR, SFDVKD. V shed 5 bases and J shed 9 bases, with 13 bases lying between them. The CDR3 has 13 residues. Written as DNA, the CDR3 is TGTGCCACCAGTGCTTTCGGACAGAGTGAGCAGTTCTTC. It encodes CATSAFGQSEQFF.

The chain has TRBV30 and TRBJ2-7; D gene uncertain. The V gene lost 0 bases and the J gene lost 3 bases, with 15 bases spanning the gap. This CDR3 comprises 15 residues. In germline, CDR1 is GTSNPN, CDR2 SVGIG (reference sequence). The CDR3 loop is CAWSVSAGGVYEQYF. CDR3 nucleotides: TGTGCCTGGAGTGTCTCGGCAGGTGGCGTCTACGAGCAGTACTTC.

The chain links TRBV7-2 to TRBJ2-7; D unresolved. Trimming removed 2 bases from V and 4 bases from J, with 9 bases in between. Germline V lookup: CDR1 SGHTA, CDR2 FQGNSA. The CDR3 sequence is 13 residues long. The CDR3 nucleotides are TGTGCCAGCAGCTTATCCAGTCAGTACGAGCAGTACTTC. Translated, it gives CASSLSSQYEQYF. Together with reference TRBV7-2 and TRBJ2-7, the CDR3 gives the full variable domain: GAGVSQSPSNKVTEKGKDVELRCDPISGHTALYWYRQSLGQGLEFLIYFQGNSAPDKSGLPSDRFSAERTGGSVSTLTIQRTQQEDSAVYLCASSLSSQYEQYFGPGTRLTVT.

The CDR3 coding sequence is TGTGCCAGCAGCTCTACGGGGGTGGAGACCCAGTACTTC. Translation gives CASSSTGVETQYF. V and J are TRBV7-2 and TRBJ2-5; a possible D gene is TRBD2 (6 bases). Trimming took 4 bases from V and 5 from J, leaving 11 bases between them. The germline gives CDR1 SGHTA, CDR2 FQGNSA. This CDR3 is 13 amino acids long.

The gene calls are TRBV2 and TRBJ2-5; 7 nucleotides align to TRBD1. The CDR3 extends over 16 amino acids. Germline CDR1 and CDR2: SNHLY and FYNNEI. The trim removed 6 bases at V and 5 bases at J, leaving 15 bases unmatched. The CDR3: CASRGDRKVEMETQYF. DNA of the CDR3: TGTGCCAGCAGAGGGGACAGAAAAGTCGAAATGGAGACCCAGTACTTC.

The CDR3 DNA reads TGTGCCAGCAGCGTGGAGGGAATGGGGTACACCGGGGAGCTGTTTTTT. Protein: CASSVEGMGYTGELFF. This chain uses TRBV9 with TRBJ2-2; D perhaps matches TRBD2 (6 bases). The CDR3 has 16 amino acids. Germline V gene sequence: CDR1 SGDLS, CDR2 YYNGEE. The V end was cut by 2 bases, the J end by 3 bases, with 14 bases between.

The V call is TRBV19, the J call TRBJ1-2; 8 bases fit TRBD1. V shed 4 bases and J 0 bases; nucleotides not matched to a gene: 4. Germline V gene data show CDR1 as LNHDA and CDR2 as SQIVND (reference sequence). The CDR3 has 15 amino acids. This CDR3 reads CASSSGQGPNYGYTF. The DNA of the CDR3 is TGTGCCAGTAGTAGCGGACAGGGACCTAACTATGGCTACACCTTC. Using reference TRBV19 and TRBJ1-2 for the parts outside the CDR3, the full variable domain is DGGITQSPKYLFRKEGQNVTLSCEQNLNHDAMYWYRQDPGQGLRLIYYSQIVNDFQKGDIAEGYSVSREKKESFPLTVTSAQKNPTAFYLCASSSGQGPNYGYTFGSGTRLTVV.

The chain uses TRBV19 and TRBJ2-1; a possible D gene is TRBD2 (7 bases). The CDR3 is 16 residues long. CDR1 is LNHDA, CDR2 SQIVND, per germline (reference sequence). Trimming cost V 3 bases and J 7 bases, with 19 bases left between them. The CDR3 is CASSMREGGSGNEQFF. CDR3 in DNA: TGTGCCAGTAGTATGCGAGAGGGGGGGAGTGGGAATGAGCAGTTCTTC.

The CDR3 DNA is TGTGCCAGCAGCTCCCGACAGGGGAGGGAGACCCAGTACTTC. Protein: CASSSRQGRETQYF. The chain couples TRBV11-3 to TRBJ2-5, with 8 nucleotides matching TRBD1. The CDR3 runs to 14 residues. Germline CDR1 reads SGHNT; CDR2 reads YENEEA. Trimming at V came to 4 bases and at J to 5 bases, leaving 6 bases not matched to a gene.

The gene calls are TRBV3-1 (or the pseudogene TRBV3-2) and TRBJ2-2; the D gene is possibly TRBD2 (7 bases). This CDR3 comprises 13 residues. The V gene's germline CDR1 is LGHDT and CDR2 YNNKEL (reference sequence). V was clipped by 7 bases and J by 7 bases, with 13 bases between them. CDR3 residues: CASTGGNFGELFF. The DNA for the CDR3 is TGTGCCAGCACGGGGGGCAATTTCGGGGAGCTGTTTTTT.

The V and J genes are TRBV2 and TRBJ2-7, with 8 bases aligning to TRBD1. The CDR3 contains 13 residues. Germline-derived CDR1 and CDR2 are SNHLY and FYNNEI. V trimming: 6 bases; J trimming: 6 bases; junction bases outside the gene matches: 7. CDR3 in amino acids: CASSNGQGGEQYF. The CDR3 bases are TGTGCCAGCAGCAATGGACAGGGCGGCGAGCAGTACTTC. Full variable domain (rest looked up from reference TRBV2 and TRBJ2-7): EPEVTQTPSHQVTQMGQEVILRCVPISNHLYFYWYRQILGQKVEFLVSFYNNEISEKSEIFDDQFSVERPDGSNFTLKIRSTKLEDSAMYFCASSNGQGGEQYFGPGTRLTVT.

The chain uses TRBV12-5 and TRBJ2-3; D may be TRBD2 (6 bases). The CDR3 covers 13 residues. The germline V gene encodes CDR1 LGHNT and CDR2 FRNRAP. V shed 4 bases and J shed 4 bases, with 9 bases lying between them. CDR3 coding DNA: TGTGCTAGTGGTTGGGGGGTTTCAGATACGCAGTATTTT. This encodes CASGWGVSDTQYF.

This chain uses TRBV30 with TRBJ1-5, with 9 nucleotides matching TRBD1. Trimming at V came to 3 bases and at J to 7 bases, leaving 7 bases not matched to a gene. Germline-derived CDR1 and CDR2 are GTSNPN and SVGIG (reference sequence). The CDR3 has 14 amino acids. Here the CDR3 reads CAWSPTGGWQPQHF. CDR3 sequence (DNA): TGTGCCTGGAGCCCAACAGGGGGCTGGCAGCCCCAGCATTTT.

The genes are TRBV11-2 and TRBJ2-1; D remains ambiguous. With 0 bases removed from V and 6 bases from J, the gap between germline ends came to 12 bases. The germline V gene encodes CDR1 SGHAT and CDR2 FQNNGV. This CDR3 is built from 15 residues. This CDR3 is CASSLDPYYSNEQFF. The CDR3, as DNA: TGTGCCAGCAGCTTAGATCCGTACTACAGCAATGAGCAGTTCTTC.

This CDR3 reads CASSTQRSGANVLTF. In DNA form, the CDR3 reads TGTGCCAGCAGCACCCAAAGGTCTGGGGCCAACGTCCTGACTTTC. This chain joins TRBV3-1 (or the pseudogene TRBV3-2) and TRBJ2-6; D is ambiguous. The CDR3 length is 15 residues. In germline, CDR1 is LGHDT, CDR2 YNNKEL (reference sequence). The V gene lost 5 bases and the J gene lost 1 base, with 9 bases spanning the gap.

The chain is built from TRBV5-4 and TRBJ2-2, with D unresolved. Trimming cost V 4 bases and J 4 bases, with 17 bases left between them. From germline, CDR1 is SGHNT and CDR2 YYREEE (reference sequence). The CDR3 has 16 residues. The CDR3 loop reads CASSPQAGWGTGELFF. DNA for the CDR3: TGTGCCAGCAGCCCCCAGGCAGGTTGGGGCACCGGGGAGCTGTTTTTT.

J is TRBJ1-6 and V is TRBV5-1; a possible D gene is TRBD1 (6 bases). CDR3 length: 17 amino acids. CDR1 SGHRS and CDR2 YFSETQ come from the germline V gene. Trimming left V 4 bases short and J 6 bases short, with 20 bases between. The CDR3 loop reads CASSLGRGGAGNSPLHF. CDR3 bases: TGCGCCAGCAGCCTCGGGCGGGGGGGCGCGGGTAATTCACCCCTCCACTTT.

V and J are TRBV7-2 and TRBJ1-1; a possible D gene is TRBD1 (5 bases). This CDR3 comprises 14 residues. V was cut by 6 bases and J by 8 bases, with 19 bases left in between. Germline CDR1 reads SGHTA; CDR2 reads FQGNSA. The CDR3 DNA sequence: TGTGCCAGCAGACGTACGGGGCCCCCTTCCGAAGCTTTCTTT. Its protein product is CASRRTGPPSEAFF.

J is TRBJ2-5 and V is TRBV2; the match to TRBD1 covers 9 bases. Germline V gives CDR1 SNHLY, CDR2 FYNNEI. V lost 7 bases to trimming and J lost 6 bases; unmatched junction nucleotides: 6. This CDR3 comprises 13 residues. In DNA form, the CDR3 reads TGTGCCAGCACCCGACAGGGGGGGAAGACCCAGTACTTC. Translation gives CASTRQGGKTQYF.

This rearrangement joins TRBV18 to TRBJ1-1, with D perhaps matching TRBD1 (5 bases). Germline V lookup: CDR1 KGHSH, CDR2 LQKENI. The CDR3 extends over 18 amino acids. Trimming left V 1 base short and J 1 base short, with 19 bases between. CDR3 sequence: CASSPLGGTPTSNTEAFF. The CDR3 nucleotides are TGTGCCAGCTCACCACTTGGCGGGACCCCAACTTCGAACACTGAAGCTTTCTTT.

The V and J genes are TRBV9 and TRBJ1-1; D gene unclear. V lost 3 bases to trimming and J lost 8 bases, with 14 bases between them. Germline assignment: CDR1 SGDLS and CDR2 YYNGEE. The CDR3 is 13 amino acids. The CDR3 here is CASSALLGVEAFF. The CDR3 region has the DNA TGTGCCAGCAGCGCCCTTCTCGGGGTGGAAGCTTTCTTT.

This chain connects TRBV4-1 to TRBJ1-1; 9 nucleotides line up with TRBD1. This CDR3 has 15 amino acids. Germline CDR1 is MGHRA and CDR2 is YSYEKL. Trimming removed 3 bases from V and 4 bases from J; junction bases left unmatched: 6. As DNA, the CDR3 is TGCGCCAGCAGCCACCATGGGACAGGGTTCACTGAAGCTTTCTTT. This translates into CASSHHGTGFTEAFF.

This clone was picked up one time. J is TRBJ1-3 and V is TRBV19; 7 bases fit TRBD1. The CDR3 is 17 residues long. Per the germline V gene, CDR1 is LNHDA and CDR2 is SQIVND (reference sequence). V shed 3 bases, J shed 0 bases, and the junction held 8 bases outside the gene matches. The CDR3 DNA reads as TGTGCCAGTAGTATTTCCTCGGGACAGCTCTCTGGAAACACCATATATTTT. It specifies CASSISSGQLSGNTIYF.

The chain recombines TRBV14 with TRBJ1-2; maybe TRBD1 (5 bases). The CDR3 is 16 residues long. Per the germline V gene, CDR1 is SGHDN and CDR2 is FVKESK. Trimming cost V 4 bases and J 0 bases, with 15 bases left between them. In nucleotides, the CDR3 is TGTGCCAGCAGCCCGACCCGGGACCCCCCTAACTATGGCTACACCTTC. This codes for CASSPTRDPPNYGYTF.